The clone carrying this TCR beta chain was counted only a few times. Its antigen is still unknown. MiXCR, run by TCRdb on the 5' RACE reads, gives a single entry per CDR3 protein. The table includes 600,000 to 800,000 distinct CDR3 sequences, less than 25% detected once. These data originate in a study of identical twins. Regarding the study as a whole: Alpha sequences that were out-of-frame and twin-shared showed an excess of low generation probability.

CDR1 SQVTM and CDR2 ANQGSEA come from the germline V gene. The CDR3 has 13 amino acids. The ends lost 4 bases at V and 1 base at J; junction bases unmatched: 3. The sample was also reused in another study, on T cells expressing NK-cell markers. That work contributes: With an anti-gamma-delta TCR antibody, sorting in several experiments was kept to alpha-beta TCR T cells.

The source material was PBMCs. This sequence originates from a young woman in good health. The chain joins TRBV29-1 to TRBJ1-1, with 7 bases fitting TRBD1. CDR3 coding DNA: TGCAGCGTTGTCGGACAGGCGAACACTGAAGCTTTCTTT. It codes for CSVVGQANTEAFF. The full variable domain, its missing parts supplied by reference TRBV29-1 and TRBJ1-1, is SAVISQKPSRDICQRGTSLTIQCQVDSQVTMMFWYRQQPGQSLTLIATANQGSEATYESGFVIDKFPISRPNLTFSTLTVSNMSPEDSSIYLCSVVGQANTEAFFGQGTRLTVV.